This T cell receptor (beta chain) was profiled in a study of cytomegalovirus exposure and HLA in healthy donors. Findings of the study overall: Most observed TCR sequences were rare, whereas some public TCRs were detected in many donors. The study flagged approximately 180 TCR beta chains as cytomegalovirus-associated.

Though nominally healthy at sampling, donors likely had unrecorded immune exposures. Primers: 60 Vbeta forward and 13 Jbeta reverse. Method: immunoSEQ multiplex PCR; TCRdb's copy keeps in-frame clones and lacks some. The repertoire holds 150,000 to 200,000 clones, with 76% as singletons. Trimming at V came to 5 bases and at J to 5 bases, leaving 3 bases not matched to a gene. Germline CDR1 is MNHEY and CDR2 is SVGAGI. This CDR3 region has 14 residues. Concerning this clone: Its specificity is unknown.

Material: PBMCs. The chain combines TRBV6-5 with TRBJ2-1; TRBD2 agrees at 10 bases. The source of this sequence is a woman aged 25 to 45 in good health and CMV-seropositive. The CDR3 protein is CASSRTSGNNEQFF. The CDR3 DNA reads TGTGCCAGCAGTCGGACTAGCGGAAACAATGAGCAGTTCTTC.